Each of the 25 T cell receptor beta chains below was sequenced from the same sample in a study of T cell repertoires in cytomegalovirus infection. Antigens of these TCRs are unknown. TCRdb fed the reads into MiXCR, producing one record per CDR3 protein. The sample holds 300,000 to 400,000 distinct CDR3 sequences, around 25% seen once. The sample consisted of cultured PBMCs, taken from culture after CMV antigen stimulation. These receptors came from a human donor in good health (CMV status not recorded). Some clones in this sample may be carry-over from other donors' samples.

The chain uses TRBV11-2 and TRBJ1-5, with a weak D call TRBD1 (6 bases). The CDR3 is made up of 15 amino acids. Germline CDR1 SGHAT, CDR2 FQNNGV. V lost 5 bases to trimming and J lost 0 bases, with 11 bases between them. The CDR3 nucleotides read TGTGCCAGCAGCCCGGACAGCTATAGCAATCAGCCCCAGCATTTT. Translated: CASSPDSYSNQPQHF.

This clonotype was observed a handful of times. The chain uses TRBV18 and TRBJ2-5; tentatively, D is TRBD2 (6 bases). V was pared by 2 bases and J by 2 bases, with 12 bases between. CDR1 KGHSH and CDR2 LQKENI come from the germline V gene. This CDR3 is 15 amino acids long. The CDR3 loop is CASSPRPGEQETQYF. CDR3 sequence (DNA): TGTGCCAGCTCACCAAGGCCGGGGGAACAAGAGACCCAGTACTTC.

Ten or more counts support this clonotype. This chain connects TRBV7-2 to TRBJ2-3; tentatively, D is TRBD1 or TRBD2 (6 bases each). The germline V gene has CDR1 SGHTA and CDR2 FQGNSA. Trimming stripped 1 base from V and 7 bases from J, with 18 bases between. This CDR3 has 16 residues. The CDR3 coding sequence is TGTGCCAGCAGCTTAGGGGCAGGGGAGGTCTTTCATACGCAGTATTTT. The encoded protein is CASSLGAGEVFHTQYF.

In DNA form, the CDR3 reads TGTGCCAGCAGCCTAACCGACAGGGCCTACGAGCAGTACTTC. It is translated as CASSLTDRAYEQYF. The chain uses TRBV12-3 or TRBV12-4 and TRBJ2-7; TRBD1 aligns across 7 bases. This CDR3 region has 14 residues. V gave up 6 bases and J gave up 2 bases; unmatched junction bases: 7.

This clonotype has just a few counts. The gene calls are TRBV7-9 and TRBJ2-1, with TRBD2 identical over 10 bases. The CDR3 runs 14 residues. With 8 bases clipped from V and 8 bases from J, the junction kept 9 bases outside the gene matches. CDR1 is SEHNR, CDR2 FQNEAQ, per germline (reference sequence). The CDR3 DNA sequence: TGTGCCAGCCATCTAGCGGGAGTGGGAGATGAGCAGTTCTTC. This gives the protein CASHLAGVGDEQFF.

This clonotype was recorded a few times. V gene TRBV19 combines with J gene TRBJ1-1; no clear D gene. The ends were cut back, 5 bases at V and 3 bases at J, with 10 bases in the middle. Germline lookup yields CDR1 LNHDA and CDR2 SQIVND (reference sequence). The CDR3 spans 13 residues. In DNA, the CDR3 is TGTGCCAGTAGTGCCGACTACGACACTGAAGCTTTCTTT. Amino acids: CASSADYDTEAFF.

V usage is TRBV19 and J usage is TRBJ1-2, with TRBD1 as a possible D gene (5 bases). The length of the CDR3 is 13 residues. The V and J ends lost 7 bases and 5 bases respectively, with 14 bases between them. Germline V gives CDR1 LNHDA, CDR2 SQIVND (reference sequence). This chain's CDR3 is CASTPRQGYGYTF. The CDR3 DNA sequence: TGTGCCAGTACCCCGCGTCAGGGATATGGCTACACCTTC.

This chain links TRBV4-1 with TRBJ2-2; possibly TRBD2 for D (5 bases). The CDR3 covers 11 residues. CDR1 is MGHRA, CDR2 YSYEKL, per germline. V was shortened by 4 bases and J by 9 bases, with 6 bases between the two germline ends. Written as DNA, the CDR3 is TGCGCCAGCAGCCCGGGGAGGGAGCTGTTTTTT. The encoded protein is CASSPGRELFF.

This clonotype was counted many times. The V call is TRBV7-8, the J call TRBJ2-5; the match to TRBD1 covers 9 bases. V lost 4 bases, J lost 0 bases, and 6 bases stayed unmatched. Per the germline V gene, CDR1 is SGHVS and CDR2 is FQNEAQ. This CDR3 contains 16 residues. CDR3 in DNA: TGTGCCAGCAGCTCATATGGGACAGGGAACCAAGAGACCCAGTACTTC. Its protein is CASSSYGTGNQETQYF.

V gene TRBV28 combines with J gene TRBJ2-3, with 13 bases aligning to TRBD2. The CDR3 has 19 residues. Germline V CDR1 and CDR2: MDHEN, SYDVKM. The V gene end was trimmed by 4 bases and the J gene end by 0 bases; junction bases not matched to a gene: 10. The chain's CDR3 is CASSSGTSGRAVSTDTQYF. The CDR3 DNA sequence: TGTGCCAGCAGTTCCGGAACTAGCGGGAGGGCCGTGAGCACAGATACGCAGTATTTT.

This clonotype was observed a handful of times. The chain couples TRBV7-2 to TRBJ2-3, with 9 bases that match TRBD1. Germline-derived CDR1 and CDR2 are SGHTA and FQGNSA. V was clipped by 5 bases and J by 2 bases; unmatched bases: 5. The CDR3 has 15 residues. The chain's CDR3 is CASSLQGAPTDTQYF. The CDR3, as DNA: TGTGCCAGCAGCCTACAGGGGGCACCCACAGATACGCAGTATTTT.

The genes are TRBV30 and TRBJ1-3, with D uncertain. The CDR3 is 12 amino acids. Trimming cost V 4 bases and J 7 bases, with 11 bases left between them. Germline V CDR1 and CDR2: GTSNPN, SVGIG (reference sequence). CDR3 loop: CAWTPGGNTIYF. For the CDR3, the DNA is TGTGCCTGGACTCCCGGTGGGAACACCATATATTTT.

V usage is TRBV27 and J usage is TRBJ2-7; D not certain. With 5 bases removed from V and 0 bases from J, the gap between germline ends came to 11 bases. Looked up from germline, CDR1 is MNHEY and CDR2 is SMNVEV (reference sequence). The CDR3 extends over 14 amino acids. CDR3 coding DNA: TGTGCCAGCAGTCAGATCCGGACCTCCTACGAGCAGTACTTC. As protein: CASSQIRTSYEQYF.

This chain links TRBV5-4 with TRBJ2-7, with D unclear. CDR3 length: 13 amino acids. Deletions cut 4 bases from V and 0 bases from J, with 8 bases between. CDR1 is SGHNT, CDR2 YYREEE, per germline (reference sequence). As DNA, the CDR3 is TGTGCCAGCAGCATACCTGGCTCCTACGAGCAGTACTTC. Protein product: CASSIPGSYEQYF.

Ten or more counts support this clonotype. This chain connects TRBV28 to TRBJ1-1; possible D gene TRBD1, 6 bases. The CDR3 runs to 15 residues. CDR1 MDHEN and CDR2 SYDVKM come from the germline V gene. V was shortened by 2 bases and J by 4 bases, with 14 bases between the two germline ends. The CDR3 DNA follows: TGTGCCAGCAGTTTAAGGGGGGGCATGAGCACTGAAGCTTTCTTT. Protein product: CASSLRGGMSTEAFF.

This clonotype has ten or more counts. The genes are TRBV7-2 and TRBJ2-3; 7 bases match TRBD2. Per germline, CDR1 SGHTA and CDR2 FQGNSA. The CDR3 covers 16 residues. With V trimmed by 4 bases and J by 0 bases, 7 bases remained unmatched. The CDR3 loop reads CASSSIAGISTDTQYF. The CDR3 nucleotides are TGTGCCAGCAGCTCTATAGCGGGTATAAGCACAGATACGCAGTATTTT.

The chain employs TRBV28 and TRBJ1-2; D might be TRBD1 (5 bases). This CDR3 spans 15 amino acids. Trimming took 5 bases from V and 6 from J, leaving 19 bases between them. Germline V gene lookup returns CDR1 MDHEN and CDR2 SYDVKM. In DNA, the CDR3 is TGTGCCAGCAGTCACTCCCTGGGACGGGTTAATGGCTACACCTTC. It is translated as CASSHSLGRVNGYTF.

This clonotype was counted many times. The chain combines TRBV11-2 with TRBJ2-1, with 7 bases matching TRBD2. The J segment lost 8 bases and the V segment lost 5 bases, leaving 6 bases of the junction unmatched. Germline loops: CDR1 SGHAT, CDR2 FQNNGV. This CDR3 is built from 13 residues. The CDR3 region has the DNA TGTGCCAGCAGCCTTAGACTAGCCGATGAGCAGTTCTTC. This gives the protein CASSLRLADEQFF.

The chain recombines TRBV6-2 or TRBV6-3 with TRBJ1-2, with unresolved D. V gave up 0 bases and J gave up 4 bases, with 15 bases separating them. Germline CDR1 reads MNHEY; CDR2 reads SVGEGT. CDR3 size: 16 residues. The CDR3 is CASSYSTLGSGYGYTF. The CDR3 DNA follows: TGTGCCAGCAGTTACTCGACTTTAGGCAGCGGCTATGGCTACACCTTC.

This clonotype was observed a handful of times. The rearrangement joins TRBV12-5 to TRBJ1-5; D might be TRBD1 (5 bases). The CDR3 contains 14 residues. The V and J ends lost 7 bases and 0 bases respectively, with 10 bases between them. The germline gives CDR1 LGHNT, CDR2 FRNRAP. The CDR3 loop reads CASAKGDSNQPQHF. The CDR3 DNA reads TGTGCTAGTGCCAAAGGGGATAGCAATCAGCCCCAGCATTTT.

This clonotype has a count of ten or more. The chain recombines TRBV7-2 with TRBJ2-5, with D uncertain. This CDR3 comprises 14 residues. CDR1 SGHTA and CDR2 FQGNSA come from the germline V gene. Trimming left V 5 bases short and J 1 base short, with 11 bases between. The CDR3 spells CASSPTWVQETQYF. In DNA, the CDR3 is TGTGCCAGCAGCCCGACGTGGGTCCAAGAGACCCAGTACTTC.

V is TRBV6-2 or TRBV6-3 and J is TRBJ2-7, with TRBD2 identical over 8 bases. CDR1 MNHEY and CDR2 SVGEGT come from the germline V gene. J was trimmed by 0 bases and V by 0 bases; bases with no gene match: 4. The CDR3 is 16 amino acids. The CDR3 protein is CASSYSTTSGSYEQYV. As DNA, the CDR3 is TGTGCCAGCAGTTACTCGACCACTAGCGGCTCCTACGAGCAGTACGTC.

The CDR3 DNA reads TGTGCCAGCAGTTACGGCTTCGGCACCCAGCTTATAGCCAAAAACATTCAGTACTTC. Protein product: CASSYGFGTQLIAKNIQYF. The gene calls are TRBV6-2 or TRBV6-3 and TRBJ2-4; no firm D call. The V gene's germline CDR1 is MNHEY and CDR2 SVGEGT. V lost 2 bases and J 0 bases, leaving 20 bases between the germline ends. CDR3 length: 19 residues.

This clonotype showed up just once. The chain links TRBV4-1 to TRBJ1-4; D perhaps matches TRBD1 (6 bases). CDR3 length equals 17 residues. The germline V and J ends were trimmed by 0 bases and 10 bases, with 21 bases remaining between them. Germline V gives CDR1 MGHRA, CDR2 YSYEKL. The CDR3 DNA reads as TGCGCCAGCAGCCAAGACGGTGGGGCCTGGGGGCAAGGAAAACTGTTTTTT. Its translation: CASSQDGGAWGQGKLFF.

This rearrangement joins TRBV12-3 or TRBV12-4 to TRBJ2-1; D is perhaps TRBD2 (6 bases). CDR3 length: 14 amino acids. V shed 7 bases and J shed 1 base, with 11 bases lying between them. The CDR3 spells CASTRAGSYNEQFF. The CDR3 nucleotides are TGTGCCAGCACCCGAGCGGGTTCCTACAATGAGCAGTTCTTC.